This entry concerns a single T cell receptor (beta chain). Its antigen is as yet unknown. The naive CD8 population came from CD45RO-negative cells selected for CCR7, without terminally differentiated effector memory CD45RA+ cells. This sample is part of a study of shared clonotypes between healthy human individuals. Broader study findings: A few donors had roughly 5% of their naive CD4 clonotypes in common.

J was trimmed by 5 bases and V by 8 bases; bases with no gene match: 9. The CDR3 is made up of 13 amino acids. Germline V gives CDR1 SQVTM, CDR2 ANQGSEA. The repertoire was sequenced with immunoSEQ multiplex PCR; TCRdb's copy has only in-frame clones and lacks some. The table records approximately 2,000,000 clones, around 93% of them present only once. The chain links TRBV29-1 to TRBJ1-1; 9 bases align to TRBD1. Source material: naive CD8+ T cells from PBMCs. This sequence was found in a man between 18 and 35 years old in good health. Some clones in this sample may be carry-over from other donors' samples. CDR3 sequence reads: CSIPGTGFTEAFF. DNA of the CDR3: TGCAGCATCCCCGGGACAGGGTTTACTGAAGCTTTCTTT.